This T cell receptor (beta chain) was observed in a study of blood T cells in healthy people across ages. The authors ran a second PCR of about 7 to 11 cycles using a sample-barcoded 5' primer and a J-beta primer mix. TCRdb reprocessed the 5' RACE reads via MiXCR and lists one record per CDR3 protein. The sample gives hundreds of thousands of distinct CDR3 sequences, 20% to 25% of which show up once; more than 3% is in the top ten. Trimming pared 0 bases from V and 4 bases from J, leaving 15 bases between. Per germline, CDR1 DFQATT and CDR2 SNEGSKA (reference sequence). The CDR3 runs 15 residues. This chain connects TRBV20-1 to TRBJ2-5; D remains ambiguous. The sequence was obtained from an older man in good health. Sequencing was carried out using blood. The CDR3 nucleotides are TGCAGTGCTAGAGATGGAGATTCAGCCGGAGAGACCCAGTACTTC. Protein sequence: CSARDGDSAGETQYF.